A selection of T cell receptor beta chains follows, all from one sample in a study of cytomegalovirus exposure and HLA in healthy donors. Measured with immunoSEQ multiplex PCR; TCRdb has only the in-frame clones, and not every one. The sample contains tens of thousands of clones, roughly 96% of which appear only once. Sequenced material: PBMCs. These receptors originate from a woman under 30 in good health and CMV-seronegative. Both conserved end residues are part of each CDR3. The D gene is left open where the match is weak. The size field is filled for only some rows; it gives once, few, many or a size class.

TRBV25-1	NA	NA	TRBJ2-1	CASMPGERNEQFF	TGTGCCAGCATGCCGGGAGAGCGGAATGAGCAGTTCTTC
TRBV18	NA	NA	TRBJ2-7	CASSATGMSYEQYF	TGTGCCAGCTCAGCGACAGGTATGTCCTACGAGCAGTACTTC
TRBV4-1	TRBD2	NA	TRBJ2-2	CASSQGGTSEPTGELFF	TGCGCCAGCAGCCAAGGAGGGACTAGCGAACCCACCGGGGAGCTGTTTTTT
TRBV9	TRBD2	NA	TRBJ2-5	CASSVNIEAGDQETQYF	TGTGCCAGCAGCGTAAATATCGAGGCGGGAGATCAAGAGACCCAGTACTTC
TRBV5-4	NA	once	TRBJ1-1	CASSPSAGRDTEAFF	TGTGCCAGCAGCCCCTCCGCAGGGAGGGATACTGAAGCTTTCTTT
TRBV7-2	NA	NA	TRBJ2-6	CASSSGGANVLTF	TGTGCCAGCAGCTCAGGGGGGGCCAACGTCCTGACTTTC
TRBV7-8	TRBD1	once	TRBJ2-7	CASSYRPGQIMYEQYF	TGTGCCAGCAGCTACCGACCGGGACAGATTATGTACGAGCAGTACTTC
TRBV9	NA	NA	TRBJ1-1	CASSARPGVVNTEAFF	TGTGCCAGCAGCGCACGACCAGGGGTCGTGAACACTGAAGCTTTCTTT
TRBV6-5	NA	NA	TRBJ1-4	CASGGGPPNEKLFF	TGTGCCAGCGGCGGGGGACCCCCTAATGAAAAACTGTTTTTT
TRBV28	NA	NA	TRBJ2-7	CASSPQMGDYEQYF	TGTGCCAGCAGTCCCCAGATGGGAGACTACGAGCAGTACTTC
TRBV19	NA	NA	TRBJ1-2	CASSIAGGLNYGYTF	TGTGCCAGTAGTATCGCCGGCGGCCTTAACTATGGCTACACCTTC
TRBV6-5	NA	NA	TRBJ1-1	CASSYVLGPGSLGAFF	TGTGCCAGCAGTTACGTACTCGGACCGGGGAGCCTTGGAGCTTTCTTT
TRBV21-1	NA	NA	TRBJ2-7	CASSKYRLAGGYEQYF	TGTGCCAGCAGCAAGTATAGACTAGCGGGAGGCTACGAGCAGTACTTC
TRBV11-2	NA	once	TRBJ1-1	CASAFQQENEAFF	TGTGCCAGCGCATTCCAACAGGAAAATGAAGCTTTCTTT
TRBV28	NA	NA	TRBJ2-3	CASSLGGGGTDTQYF	TGTGCCAGCAGTTTAGGCGGGGGCGGCACAGATACGCAGTATTTT
TRBV6-5	TRBD2	NA	TRBJ2-1	CASSYGGSSYNEQFF	TGTGCCAGCAGTTACGGCGGGAGCTCCTACAATGAGCAGTTCTTC
TRBV27	NA	NA	TRBJ2-7	CASSSSTLMSSYEQYF	TGTGCCAGCAGTTCATCCACTCTCATGAGCTCCTACGAGCAGTACTTC
TRBV6-1	NA	NA	TRBJ1-2	CASGSNYGYTF	TGTGCCAGCGGTAGTAACTATGGCTACACCTTC
TRBV5-1	TRBD1	NA	TRBJ2-7	CASSTGTGIDEQYF	TGCGCCAGCAGCACGGGGACAGGGATAGACGAGCAGTACTTC
TRBV28	TRBD1	NA	TRBJ1-2	CASSLVRGNYGYTF	TGTGCCAGCAGTTTGGTCAGGGGGAACTATGGCTACACCTTC
TRBV7-9	NA	NA	TRBJ2-7	CASSFQVEGVEQYF	TGTGCCAGCAGCTTCCAGGTTGAGGGGGTCGAGCAGTACTTC
TRBV10-3	TRBD1	once	TRBJ2-2	CAIMGTNRGNGELFF	TGTGCCATCATGGGAACAAACAGGGGGAATGGGGAGCTGTTTTTT
TRBV6-5	NA	NA	TRBJ1-2	CASSQQGLANYGYTF	TGTGCCAGCAGTCAACAGGGTCTAGCTAACTATGGCTACACCTTC
TRBV6-6	NA	once	TRBJ1-3	CASNRERGPSGNTIYF	TGTGCCAGCAACCGGGAGAGGGGCCCCTCTGGAAACACCATATATTTT
TRBV10-3	NA	NA	TRBJ2-3	CAISEFTNGDTQYF	TGTGCCATCAGTGAGTTTACCAACGGAGATACGCAGTATTTT
TRBV28	TRBD1	NA	TRBJ1-5	CASSPRSGGQPQHF	TGTGCCAGCAGTCCTAGATCAGGGGGCCAGCCCCAGCATTTT
TRBV30	TRBD1	NA	TRBJ1-2	CAWSVRKPGTGHYGYTF	TGTGCCTGGAGTGTAAGAAAGCCCGGGACAGGACACTATGGCTACACCTTC
TRBV7-9	NA	NA	TRBJ2-7	CASSPLSGEQYF	TGTGCCAGCAGCCCCCTTTCGGGGGAGCAGTACTTC
TRBV27	TRBD2	NA	TRBJ2-2	CASSLLLAGGRTGELFF	TGTGCCAGCAGTTTACTCCTAGCGGGAGGGCGGACCGGGGAGCTGTTTTTT
TRBV13	NA	few	TRBJ2-7	CASSPAGGEQYF	TGTGCCAGCAGCCCCGCAGGGGGGGAGCAGTACTTC
TRBV18	TRBD2	NA	TRBJ2-3	CASSPAGADTQYF	TGTGCCAGCTCACCAGCGGGGGCAGATACGCAGTATTTT
TRBV6-5	TRBD2	NA	TRBJ2-3	CASSQLAGTDTQYF	TGTGCCAGCAGTCAACTAGCGGGCACAGATACGCAGTATTTT
TRBV5-1	NA	NA	TRBJ2-5	CASTGREVGTQYF	TGCGCCAGCACGGGGCGGGAAGTCGGGACCCAGTACTTC
TRBV28	TRBD2	NA	TRBJ2-7	CASSAISGILLGQYF	TGTGCCAGCAGTGCCATAAGCGGGATCCTATTAGGGCAGTACTTC
TRBV7-8	NA	few	TRBJ2-3	CASSLAGGLSTDTQYF	TGTGCCAGCAGCCTCGCAGGGGGGTTAAGCACAGATACGCAGTATTTT
TRBV18	NA	NA	TRBJ1-1	CASSPQGEDEAFF	TGTGCCAGCTCACCACAGGGGGAAGATGAAGCTTTCTTT
TRBV7-2	NA	NA	TRBJ2-7	CASRNRARGYEQYF	TGTGCCAGCAGGAACAGGGCTCGGGGTTACGAGCAGTACTTC
TRBV9	NA	NA	TRBJ1-4	CASSVGATNEKLFF	TGTGCCAGCAGCGTAGGAGCAACTAATGAAAAACTGTTTTTT
TRBV1	NA	NA	TRBJ2-1	CTSSQEAPGGEQFF	TGCACCAGCAGCCAAGAGGCCCCAGGGGGTGAGCAGTTCTTC
TRBV6-5	TRBD2	NA	TRBJ2-1	CASSPGLAAYNEQFF	TGTGCCAGCAGTCCGGGACTAGCGGCTTACAATGAGCAGTTCTTC
TRBV25-1	NA	NA	TRBJ2-5	CASSALDREETQYF	TGTGCCAGCAGTGCCCTCGACAGAGAGGAGACCCAGTACTTC
TRBV13	TRBD1	NA	TRBJ2-7	CASSTRTGLSYEQYF	TGTGCCAGCAGCACCCGGACAGGGTTAAGCTACGAGCAGTACTTC
TRBV7-8	TRBD2	few	TRBJ2-7	CASRPSRGLAGFGEQYF	TGTGCCAGCAGACCATCCAGAGGACTAGCGGGATTTGGCGAGCAGTACTTC
TRBV28	NA	NA	TRBJ1-1	CASSFWQEAFF	TGTGCCAGCAGTTTTTGGCAGGAAGCTTTCTTT
TRBV6-5	NA	NA	TRBJ1-2	CASSRTATNYGYTF	TGTGCCAGCAGTCGGACAGCCACGAACTATGGCTACACCTTC
TRBV6-6	NA	NA	TRBJ2-1	CASSLVRGKYNEQFF	TGTGCCAGCAGCCTCGTTAGGGGGAAATACAATGAGCAGTTCTTC
TRBV10-2	TRBD1	once	TRBJ2-7	CASSGDSYSYEQYF	TGCGCCAGCAGCGGGGACAGTTATTCCTACGAGCAGTACTTC
TRBV6-1	TRBD1	NA	TRBJ1-5	CASSEIFSGQGYQPQHF	TGTGCCAGCAGTGAAATATTTTCGGGACAGGGGTATCAGCCCCAGCATTTT
TRBV7-7	TRBD2	NA	TRBJ2-1	CASSLEERGAYNEQFF	TGTGCCAGCAGCTTAGAAGAGCGGGGGGCCTACAATGAGCAGTTCTTC
TRBV11-2	TRBD2	NA	TRBJ2-7	CASSLRTSVLDEQYF	TGTGCCAGCAGCCTAAGGACTAGCGTCTTGGACGAGCAGTACTTC
TRBV13	NA	once	TRBJ2-4	CASSPRTENIGAKNIQYF	TGTGCCAGCAGTCCCCGGACAGAAAATATCGGGGCCAAAAACATTCAGTACTTC
TRBV9	TRBD2	NA	TRBJ2-5	CASSVTSGGQETQYF	TGTGCCAGCAGCGTAACTAGCGGGGGACAAGAGACCCAGTACTTC
TRBV7-2	NA	NA	TRBJ1-2	CASSLVWAAANYGYTF	TGTGCCAGCAGCTTAGTTTGGGCAGCCGCTAACTATGGCTACACCTTC
TRBV20-1	TRBD1	NA	TRBJ1-2	CSASTGTGYTF	TGCAGTGCGTCGACAGGGACTGGCTACACCTTC
TRBV7-9	TRBD1	NA	TRBJ2-1	CASTYRLGTEYNEQFF	TGTGCCAGCACATACAGGCTCGGGACAGAATACAATGAGCAGTTCTTC
TRBV5-1	NA	NA	TRBJ1-1	CASSLLSRGGSTEAFF	TGCGCCAGCAGCTTGCTCTCCCGGGGCGGGAGCACTGAAGCTTTCTTT
TRBV13	TRBD2	NA	TRBJ2-1	CASSPPTSGIGNEQFF	TGTGCCAGCAGCCCCCCGACTAGCGGGATCGGCAATGAGCAGTTCTTC
TRBV6-4	TRBD2	NA	TRBJ2-1	CASSELAGSYNEQFF	TGTGCCAGCAGTGAGCTAGCGGGCTCCTACAATGAGCAGTTCTTC
TRBV27	NA	NA	TRBJ2-7	CASSLIPRYEQYF	TGTGCCAGCAGTTTAATTCCCCGCTACGAGCAGTACTTC